A single sample gave rise to the 13 T cell receptor beta chains below, sequenced in a study of shared clonotypes between healthy human individuals. Profiled with immunoSEQ multiplex PCR; TCRdb holds only in-frame clones, not every one. The sample gives under 2.5 million clones, under 95% of which show up once; 0.37% is in the top ten. What was sequenced was naive CD4+ T cells from PBMCs. The subset denotes: CD45RA+ positively selected. Receptor source: a man aged 18 to 30 in good health. Some clones in this sample may be carry-over from other donors' samples.

The chain employs TRBV19 and TRBJ2-2; 10 bases match TRBD1. The CDR3 is 14 amino acids. V shed 7 bases and J 7 bases; nucleotides not matched to a gene: 6. CDR1 and CDR2 from the germline V gene are LNHDA and SQIVND (reference sequence). The CDR3 loop is CASKVGTGDGELFF. Here the CDR3 DNA reads TGTGCCAGTAAGGTGGGGACAGGGGACGGGGAGCTGTTTTTT.

The chain joins TRBV5-4 to TRBJ2-5, with D possibly matching TRBD1 (6 bases). This CDR3 region has 16 residues. Trimming removed 0 bases at V and 2 bases at J, with 14 bases between. The germline gives CDR1 SGHNT, CDR2 YYREEE (reference sequence). This CDR3 is CASSLGSGQGQETQYF. The CDR3 coding sequence is TGTGCCAGCAGCTTGGGTTCGGGGCAGGGGCAAGAGACCCAGTACTTC. The variable domain in full, completed from reference TRBV5-4 and TRBJ2-5, reads ETGVTQSPTHLIKTRGQQVTLRCSSQSGHNTVSWYQQALGQGPQFIFQYYREEENGRGNFPPRFSGLQFPNYSSELNVNALELDDSALYLCASSLGSGQGQETQYFGPGTRLLVL.

V and J are TRBV6-6 and TRBJ1-1; no definite D call. Trimming cost V 2 bases and J 4 bases, with 8 bases left between them. Germline V gene lookup returns CDR1 MNHNY and CDR2 SVGAGI (reference sequence). The CDR3 is 13 amino acids. CDR3 amino acids: CASSYGSATEAFF. CDR3 nucleotides: TGTGCCAGCAGTTACGGTTCAGCCACTGAAGCTTTCTTT.

The chain links TRBV5-1 to TRBJ2-7; 9 nucleotides match TRBD1. This CDR3 comprises 14 residues. CDR1 is SGHRS and CDR2 is YFSETQ in the germline V gene. Losses at the gene ends were 4 bases for V and 5 bases for J; bases not matched to a gene: 7. The CDR3 DNA sequence: TGCGCCAGCAGCCAACAGGGGGCGCGAGACGAGCAGTACTTC. The encoded protein is CASSQQGARDEQYF.

This clone has a handful of counts. The genes are TRBV6-5 and TRBJ2-3; no reliable D call. The germline V gene has CDR1 MNHEY and CDR2 SVGAGI. The ends were cut back, 6 bases at V and 2 bases at J, with 12 bases in the middle. The CDR3 length is 14 residues. CDR3: CASSPPGFTDTQYF. The CDR3 DNA reads TGTGCCAGCAGCCCTCCCGGATTCACAGATACGCAGTATTTT.

About this clone itself: Other nucleotide sequences from this sample produce the same CDR3. The rearrangement uses TRBV5-1 and TRBJ1-1; D ambiguous. V was pared by 0 bases and J by 2 bases, with 5 bases between. The CDR3 loop spans 13 amino acids. In germline, CDR1 is SGHRS, CDR2 YFSETQ. The CDR3 nucleotides read TGCGCCAGCAGCTTGGGTCGAAACACTGAAGCTTTCTTT. It specifies CASSLGRNTEAFF.

This sequence joins TRBV7-2 and TRBJ1-1; perhaps TRBD1 as D (5 bases). The CDR3 contains 13 residues. Germline CDR1 reads SGHTA; CDR2 reads FQGNSA. Trimming pared 1 base from V and 6 bases from J, leaving 9 bases between. The CDR3 region is CASSLERDAEAFF. DNA of the CDR3: TGTGCCAGCAGCTTAGAAAGGGACGCTGAAGCTTTCTTT. The full variable domain, its missing parts supplied by reference TRBV7-2 and TRBJ1-1, is GAGVSQSPSNKVTEKGKDVELRCDPISGHTALYWYRQSLGQGLEFLIYFQGNSAPDKSGLPSDRFSAERTGGSVSTLTIQRTQQEDSAVYLCASSLERDAEAFFGQGTRLTVV.

The gene calls are TRBV18 and TRBJ2-5; 7 bases align to TRBD2. The CDR3 extends over 18 amino acids. The germline CDR1 and CDR2 sequences are KGHSH and LQKENI. Trimming took 1 base from V and 3 from J; bases not matched to a gene: 14. The CDR3 region is CASSPQLWGGSREETQYF. The CDR3 bases are TGTGCCAGCTCACCACAACTTTGGGGGGGGAGCAGGGAAGAGACCCAGTACTTC.

The CDR3 sequence is CASSHGGAGQPQHF. For the CDR3, the DNA is TGTGCCAGCAGCCACGGAGGAGCCGGTCAGCCCCAGCATTTT. The chain recombines TRBV5-4 with TRBJ1-5; D unresolved. The ends were cut back, 4 bases at V and 6 bases at J, with 14 bases in the middle. CDR1 and CDR2 from the germline V gene are SGHNT and YYREEE (reference sequence). The CDR3 has 14 residues.

V gene TRBV2 combines with J gene TRBJ2-3; 10 bases align to TRBD2. This CDR3 comprises 15 residues. The germline V gene has CDR1 SNHLY and CDR2 FYNNEI. The ends lost 6 bases at V and 0 bases at J; junction bases unmatched: 3. The CDR3 coding sequence is TGTGCCAGCAGAGAGACTAGCGGGAGCACAGATACGCAGTATTTT. Its protein product is CASRETSGSTDTQYF.

The chain joins TRBV5-1 to TRBJ2-7, with D possibly being TRBD1 (5 bases). The germline V and J ends were trimmed by 2 bases and 8 bases, with 14 bases remaining between them. The CDR3 runs to 13 residues. Germline V gene lookup returns CDR1 SGHRS and CDR2 YFSETQ. CDR3 sequence (DNA): TGCGCCAGCAGCTTCGACAGCTTGAATAAGCAGTACTTC. Translated, it gives CASSFDSLNKQYF.

On this clone itself: Because the CDR3's place on the DNA is in doubt, the DNA is left out and the CDR3 is given as listed by TCRdb. The gene calls are TRBV18 and TRBJ1-1. The CDR3 is made up of 16 amino acids, end residues included. In germline, CDR1 is KGHSH, CDR2 LQKENI. CDR3 sequence reads: CASSPVLRGGGTEAFF.

This clone turned up a few times. The rearrangement joins TRBV4-3 to TRBJ1-1; D is unresolved. CDR1 and CDR2 from the germline V gene are LGHNA and YSLEER. The CDR3 covers 13 residues. The V end was cut by 3 bases, the J end by 6 bases, with 11 bases between. CDR3 coding DNA: TGCGCCAGCAGCCAGCAAAGGAGGGCTGAAGCTTTCTTT. Translated, it gives CASSQQRRAEAFF.